A selection of T cell receptor beta chains follows, all from one sample in a study of shared clonotypes between healthy human individuals. TCRdb keeps only in-frame clones here, not all; method: immunoSEQ multiplex PCR. Among about 2.1 million clones listed, about 92% were seen once. The material sequenced was naive CD8+ T cells from PBMCs. The receptors were gathered from a man aged 18-30 years in good health. Some clones in this sample may be carry-over from other donors' samples. The CDR3 runs from the conserved cysteine through the conserved F or W. D genes are given only for firm matches. Rows give clone size only sometimes, using once, few, many, or a class for an expanded clone.

cdr3_aa: CASSPPGSNQPQHF
cdr3_nt: TGTGCCAGCAGCCCCCCCGGGTCAAATCAGCCCCAGCATTTT
j_call: TRBJ1-5
v_call: TRBV27
d_call: .
clone_size: .

cdr3_aa: CASSVTGTGFSGANVLTF
cdr3_nt: TGTGCCAGCAGTGTTACTGGGACGGGATTCTCTGGGGCCAACGTCCTGACTTTC
j_call: TRBJ2-6
v_call: TRBV2
d_call: .
clone_size: .

cdr3_aa: CASSLGYVGSYNEQFF
cdr3_nt: TGTGCCAGCAGCCTAGGGTACGTGGGTTCCTACAATGAGCAGTTCTTC
j_call: TRBJ2-1
v_call: TRBV4-2
d_call: .
clone_size: .

cdr3_aa: CASSFQGSNQPQHF
cdr3_nt: TGTGCCAGCAGTTTCCAGGGGTCTAATCAGCCCCAGCATTTT
j_call: TRBJ1-5
v_call: TRBV27
d_call: .
clone_size: .

cdr3_aa: CASSLGGNYNEQFF
cdr3_nt: TGTGCCAGCAGTCTCGGAGGTAACTACAATGAGCAGTTCTTC
j_call: TRBJ2-1
v_call: TRBV27
d_call: .
clone_size: .

cdr3_aa: CASSFVPSGQNTEAFF
cdr3_nt: TGTGCCAGCAGTTTTGTTCCATCGGGGCAGAACACTGAAGCTTTCTTT
j_call: TRBJ1-1
v_call: TRBV27
d_call: .
clone_size: .

cdr3_aa: CASSKRQGAVEKLFF
cdr3_nt: TGTGCCAGCAGCAAGCGACAGGGGGCTGTTGAAAAACTGTTTTTT
j_call: TRBJ1-4
v_call: TRBV7-9
d_call: TRBD1
clone_size: .

cdr3_aa: CAISESRFGYRSTDTQYF
cdr3_nt: TGTGCCATCAGTGAGTCTAGATTTGGGTACAGAAGCACAGATACGCAGTATTTT
j_call: TRBJ2-3
v_call: TRBV10-3
d_call: .
clone_size: .

cdr3_aa: CASSKTGGGGNQPQHF
cdr3_nt: TGTGCCAGCTCGAAAACAGGGGGCGGTGGCAATCAGCCCCAGCATTTT
j_call: TRBJ1-5
v_call: TRBV19
d_call: TRBD1
clone_size: .

cdr3_aa: CSVDTGRDMNTEAFF
cdr3_nt: TGCAGCGTTGACACCGGTAGGGACATGAACACTGAAGCTTTCTTT
j_call: TRBJ1-1
v_call: TRBV29-1
d_call: .
clone_size: few

cdr3_aa: CASSSTRGRGYGYTF
cdr3_nt: TGCGCCAGCAGCTCCACAAGGGGGCGCGGCTATGGCTACACCTTC
j_call: TRBJ1-2
v_call: TRBV5-1
d_call: TRBD1
clone_size: .

cdr3_aa: CASSNGLALRYNEQFF
cdr3_nt: TGTGCCAGCAGCAACGGACTAGCGCTACGCTACAATGAGCAGTTCTTC
j_call: TRBJ2-1
v_call: TRBV7-2
d_call: TRBD2
clone_size: .

cdr3_aa: CASSLVGGGKNIQYF
cdr3_nt: TGTGCCAGCAGCTTAGTCGGTGGTGGCAAAAACATTCAGTACTTC
j_call: TRBJ2-4
v_call: TRBV7-2
d_call: .
clone_size: .

cdr3_aa: CASRRVDLYPSSYEQYF
cdr3_nt: TGTGCCAGTAGAAGAGTTGACCTGTACCCTTCGTCCTACGAGCAGTACTTC
j_call: TRBJ2-7
v_call: TRBV11-3
d_call: .
clone_size: .

cdr3_aa: CASSFQGAGEQYF
cdr3_nt: TGTGCCAGCAGTTTTCAGGGGGCCGGAGAGCAGTACTTC
j_call: TRBJ2-7
v_call: TRBV28
d_call: TRBD1
clone_size: .

cdr3_aa: CASSLPRQEYEAFF
cdr3_nt: TGTGCCAGCAGTTTACCCCGACAGGAATATGAAGCTTTCTTT
j_call: TRBJ1-1
v_call: TRBV27
d_call: .
clone_size: .

cdr3_aa: CASSFGREVTF
cdr3_nt: TGTGCCAGCAGCTTCGGGAGGGAAGTCACCTTC
j_call: TRBJ1-2
v_call: TRBV7-3
d_call: .
clone_size: .

cdr3_aa: CASAAWEGAVMNTEAFF
cdr3_nt: TGTGCCAGCGCAGCTTGGGAGGGCGCGGTAATGAACACTGAAGCTTTCTTT
j_call: TRBJ1-1
v_call: TRBV11-2
d_call: .
clone_size: .

cdr3_aa: CASRSGSPYGYTF
cdr3_nt: TGTGCCAGCAGGTCGGGCAGCCCCTATGGCTACACCTTC
j_call: TRBJ1-2
v_call: TRBV27
d_call: .
clone_size: .

cdr3_aa: CASSQDYAVNQPQHF
cdr3_nt: TGCGCCAGCAGCCAAGATTATGCAGTCAATCAGCCCCAGCATTTT
j_call: TRBJ1-5
v_call: TRBV4-3
d_call: .
clone_size: .

cdr3_aa: CASSLRQFNQPQHF
cdr3_nt: TGTGCCAGCAGTTTACGACAGTTCAATCAGCCCCAGCATTTT
j_call: TRBJ1-5
v_call: TRBV28
d_call: .
clone_size: .

cdr3_aa: CASTRRWDTGELFF
cdr3_nt: TGTGCCAGCACCCGCAGGTGGGACACCGGGGAGCTGTTTTTT
j_call: TRBJ2-2
v_call: TRBV27
d_call: .
clone_size: once

cdr3_aa: CASSQDREYYEQYF
cdr3_nt: TGCGCCAGCAGCCAAGATCGGGAATACTACGAGCAGTACTTC
j_call: TRBJ2-7
v_call: TRBV4-3
d_call: .
clone_size: .

cdr3_aa: CASSLQGGRGAFF
cdr3_nt: TGTGCCAGCAGCCTCCAGGGGGGTCGGGGAGCTTTCTTT
j_call: TRBJ1-1
v_call: TRBV7-9
d_call: TRBD1
clone_size: .

cdr3_aa: CASSTRQGKEQYF
cdr3_nt: TGTGCCAGCAGCACCCGACAGGGGAAGGAGCAGTACTTC
j_call: TRBJ2-7
v_call: TRBV7-3
d_call: TRBD1
clone_size: .

cdr3_aa: CASSPTGADGNTIYF
cdr3_nt: TGTGCCAGCAGTCCTACGGGAGCAGATGGAAACACCATATATTTT
j_call: TRBJ1-3
v_call: TRBV6-5
d_call: .
clone_size: .

cdr3_aa: CASSPGTWGTEAFF
cdr3_nt: TGTGCCAGCAGTCCGGGGACGTGGGGCACTGAAGCTTTCTTT
j_call: TRBJ1-1
v_call: TRBV27
d_call: .
clone_size: .

cdr3_aa: CASSLLSGSHYLYNEQFF
cdr3_nt: TGTGCCAGCAGCTTATTAAGCGGGAGCCATTACCTCTACAATGAGCAGTTCTTC
j_call: TRBJ2-1
v_call: TRBV7-2
d_call: TRBD2
clone_size: .

cdr3_aa: CASSPRTGKGYNEQFF
cdr3_nt: TGTGCCAGCAGTCCCCGGACAGGGAAAGGGTACAATGAGCAGTTCTTC
j_call: TRBJ2-1
v_call: TRBV28
d_call: TRBD1
clone_size: .

cdr3_aa: CASSQDLERAALVEQFF
cdr3_nt: TGCGCCAGCAGCCAAGATCTTGAACGGGCAGCCTTAGTTGAGCAGTTCTTC
j_call: TRBJ2-1
v_call: TRBV4-3
d_call: .
clone_size: once

cdr3_aa: CASSPTLWGNEQYF
cdr3_nt: TGCGCCAGCAGCCCTACATTGTGGGGGAACGAGCAGTACTTC
j_call: TRBJ2-7
v_call: TRBV4-3
d_call: .
clone_size: .

cdr3_aa: CASSQATGPHSSGNTIYF
cdr3_nt: TGTGCCAGCAGTCAAGCGACAGGCCCACATTCGTCTGGAAACACCATATATTTT
j_call: TRBJ1-3
v_call: TRBV28
d_call: .
clone_size: .

cdr3_aa: CASSLQGGGDGYTF
cdr3_nt: TGTGCCAGCAGTCTTCAAGGGGGCGGAGATGGCTACACCTTC
j_call: TRBJ1-2
v_call: TRBV28
d_call: TRBD1
clone_size: .

cdr3_aa: CASSLAGTVNTEAFF
cdr3_nt: TGTGCCAGCAGCTTAGCTGGGACGGTGAACACTGAAGCTTTCTTT
j_call: TRBJ1-1
v_call: TRBV7-9
d_call: .
clone_size: .

cdr3_aa: CASSLGDTGWETQYF
cdr3_nt: TGTGCCAGCAGCTTAGGTGACACGGGATGGGAAACCCAGTACTTC
j_call: TRBJ2-5
v_call: TRBV7-8
d_call: .
clone_size: .

cdr3_aa: CASSLRASAYNEQFF
cdr3_nt: TGTGCCAGCAGCCTAAGGGCTAGCGCTTACAATGAGCAGTTCTTC
j_call: TRBJ2-1
v_call: TRBV11-3
d_call: .
clone_size: .

cdr3_aa: CASSLGQGLAGDDEQYF
cdr3_nt: TGTGCCAGCAGTTTAGGTCAGGGGTTAGCGGGGGACGACGAGCAGTACTTC
j_call: TRBJ2-7
v_call: TRBV27
d_call: TRBD2
clone_size: .

cdr3_aa: CASGPGINTGELFF
cdr3_nt: TGTGCCAGCGGTCCCGGGATCAACACCGGGGAGCTGTTTTTT
j_call: TRBJ2-2
v_call: TRBV6-1
d_call: .
clone_size: .

cdr3_aa: CASSQESGNGLAATQYF
cdr3_nt: TGCGCCAGCAGCCAAGAAAGTGGAAACGGACTAGCCGCTACGCAGTATTTT
j_call: TRBJ2-3
v_call: TRBV4-3
d_call: TRBD2
clone_size: .

cdr3_aa: CASSSGTEDYEQYF
cdr3_nt: TGCGCCAGCAGCTCCGGGACAGAAGACTACGAGCAGTACTTC
j_call: TRBJ2-7
v_call: TRBV4-3
d_call: TRBD1
clone_size: .

cdr3_aa: CASSSRYSRSWNTEAFF
cdr3_nt: TGTGCCAGCAGCTCCAGGTACTCGAGGTCTTGGAACACTGAAGCTTTCTTT
j_call: TRBJ1-1
v_call: TRBV11-2
d_call: .
clone_size: .

cdr3_aa: CASSITTGNGELFF
cdr3_nt: TGTGCCAGCAGCATCACTACAGGGAACGGGGAGCTGTTTTTT
j_call: TRBJ2-2
v_call: TRBV7-9
d_call: .
clone_size: .

cdr3_aa: CASDDRDRSVGLFF
cdr3_nt: TGTGCCAGCGACGACCGGGACAGGTCCGTGGGGCTGTTTTTT
j_call: TRBJ2-2
v_call: TRBV18
d_call: TRBD1
clone_size: .

cdr3_aa: CASGSGEGSNQPQHF
cdr3_nt: TGTGCCAGCGGTTCCGGAGAAGGGTCCAATCAGCCCCAGCATTTT
j_call: TRBJ1-5
v_call: TRBV2
d_call: .
clone_size: .

cdr3_aa: CASSFWVLNEQFF
cdr3_nt: TGTGCCAGCAGCTTCTGGGTATTGAATGAGCAGTTCTTC
j_call: TRBJ2-1
v_call: TRBV5-6
d_call: .
clone_size: .

cdr3_aa: CASSQVSGPGAFYEQYF
cdr3_nt: TGCGCCAGCAGCCAAGTTTCGGGACCAGGGGCCTTTTACGAGCAGTACTTC
j_call: TRBJ2-7
v_call: TRBV4-1
d_call: .
clone_size: .

cdr3_aa: CASSSELSRMNTEAFF
cdr3_nt: TGCGCCAGCAGCTCGGAACTCAGCAGGATGAACACTGAAGCTTTCTTT
j_call: TRBJ1-1
v_call: TRBV5-1
d_call: .
clone_size: .

cdr3_aa: CASSLGTGWNQPQHF
cdr3_nt: TGTGCCAGCAGCTTAGGGACAGGATGGAATCAGCCCCAGCATTTT
j_call: TRBJ1-5
v_call: TRBV7-9
d_call: TRBD1
clone_size: .

cdr3_aa: CASSSDRAYYGYTF
cdr3_nt: TGCGCCAGCAGCTCGGATCGAGCCTACTATGGCTACACCTTC
j_call: TRBJ1-2
v_call: TRBV10-2
d_call: .
clone_size: .

cdr3_aa: CASSLRGVAIYF
cdr3_nt: TGTGCCAGCAGTTTAAGGGGGGTAGCCATATATTTT
j_call: TRBJ1-3
v_call: TRBV28
d_call: .
clone_size: .

cdr3_aa: CASSRLVDVGGTSYEQYF
cdr3_nt: TGTGCCAGCAGCCGATTGGTGGACGTGGGGGGGACCTCCTACGAGCAGTACTTC
j_call: TRBJ2-7
v_call: TRBV11-2
d_call: TRBD2
clone_size: .

cdr3_aa: CASSPLMGLADYEQYF
cdr3_nt: TGTGCCAGCAGTCCACTTATGGGACTAGCGGACTACGAGCAGTACTTC
j_call: TRBJ2-7
v_call: TRBV27
d_call: TRBD2
clone_size: .

cdr3_aa: CASSFLGGANTEAFF
cdr3_nt: TGTGCCAGCAGCTTCCTTGGGGGTGCGAACACTGAAGCTTTCTTT
j_call: TRBJ1-1
v_call: TRBV11-2
d_call: .
clone_size: .

cdr3_aa: CASNPAAGGYEQYF
cdr3_nt: TGTGCCAGCAATCCAGCAGCAGGGGGCTACGAGCAGTACTTC
j_call: TRBJ2-7
v_call: TRBV7-9
d_call: TRBD1
clone_size: .

cdr3_aa: CASEGQGTSGIYEQYF
cdr3_nt: TGTGCCAGCGAAGGACAGGGGACTAGCGGTATCTACGAGCAGTACTTC
j_call: TRBJ2-7
v_call: TRBV28
d_call: TRBD2
clone_size: .

cdr3_aa: CASSIFTGRSSYEQYF
cdr3_nt: TGTGCCAGTAGTATTTTCACAGGCAGAAGCTCCTACGAGCAGTACTTC
j_call: TRBJ2-7
v_call: TRBV19
d_call: .
clone_size: .